A single sample is the source of the 21 T cell receptor beta chains below, sequenced in a study of PD-L1 blockade in urothelial cancer (dated by TCRdb to the late 2010s). Libraries were made using the immunoSEQ multiplex PCR assay. In its TCRdb copy, this immuneACCESS table keeps in-frame sequences only and misses some clones. Where compared with another copy, unresolved V genes explain less than half of these, and the others have no known cause. Across this sample there are about 39,000 clones, with about 89% seen only once. The top ten constitute 1.5% to 2% of the sample. This specimen was PBMCs, taken around atezolizumab (anti-PD-L1) treatment. The receptors derive from a man between 60 and 75 years old with urothelial cancer.

In DNA form, the CDR3 reads TGTGCCAGCAGTGAAGGGGCGGGAGGGCCCCCAGATACGCAGTATTTT. Its protein is CASSEGAGGPPDTQYF. The chain links TRBV2 to TRBJ2-3; 9 nucleotides agree with TRBD2. Germline CDR1 reads SNHLY; CDR2 reads FYNNEI. V lost 1 base, J lost 4 bases, and 6 bases stayed unmatched. The CDR3 has 16 amino acids.

The chain carries TRBV7-9 and TRBJ2-1; tentatively, D is TRBD2 (5 bases). The CDR3 is 13 amino acids. V lost 8 bases and J 4 bases, leaving 12 bases between the germline ends. The germline V gene has CDR1 SEHNR and CDR2 FQNEAQ (reference sequence). For the CDR3, the DNA is TGTGCCAGCTCGGAGGATCTATACAATGAGCAGTTCTTC. As protein: CASSEDLYNEQFF.

Written as DNA, the CDR3 is TGTGCCAGCGGCGAGGACACCACCCTCTCCTACGAGCAGTACTTC. Translating it yields CASGEDTTLSYEQYF. This chain uses TRBV5-5 with TRBJ2-7; a weak D match, TRBD1 (5 bases). The CDR3 is 15 residues long. Trimming cost V 7 bases and J 0 bases, with 17 bases left between them. The germline gives CDR1 SGHKS, CDR2 YYEKEE (reference sequence).

The chain has TRBV18 and TRBJ1-1; 8 nucleotides agree with TRBD1. Germline V gene data show CDR1 as KGHSH and CDR2 as LQKENI. V was pared by 5 bases and J by 7 bases, with 12 bases of the junction left unmatched. The length of the CDR3 is 15 residues. The CDR3 nucleotides read TGTGCCAGCTCATTCCGGAGCAGGGGGCAAGGTGAAGCTTTCTTT. As protein: CASSFRSRGQGEAFF.

The chain joins TRBV27 to TRBJ1-1; no clear D gene. The CDR3 is 16 residues long. The V end lost 1 base, the J end lost 5 bases, and 17 bases lay between the germline ends. Germline assignment: CDR1 MNHEY and CDR2 SMNVEV (reference sequence). The CDR3: CASSLFRVSSPTEAFF. CDR3 DNA sequence: TGTGCCAGCAGTTTATTTCGGGTTAGTTCCCCAACTGAAGCTTTCTTT.

This chain uses TRBV11-1 with TRBJ2-1; D may be TRBD2 (6 bases). The CDR3 loop spans 17 amino acids. Deletions cut 1 base from V and 0 bases from J, with 13 bases between. CDR1 and CDR2 from the germline V gene are SGHAT and FQDESV (reference sequence). The CDR3 here is CASSLGRDFSSYNEQFF. The CDR3 region has the DNA TGTGCCAGCAGCTTAGGTCGGGACTTCAGCTCCTACAATGAGCAGTTCTTC.

V and J are TRBV30 and TRBJ1-5; TRBD1 agrees at 8 bases. Germline V gives CDR1 GTSNPN, CDR2 SVGIG (reference sequence). The J segment lost 9 bases and the V segment lost 1 base, leaving 5 bases of the junction unmatched. The CDR3 consists of 13 residues. CDR3 sequence: CAWSGDRQGPQHF. The CDR3 DNA sequence: TGTGCCTGGAGTGGGGACAGGCAAGGGCCCCAGCATTTT.

The rearrangement uses TRBV5-1 and TRBJ2-1; 13 bases match TRBD2. The trim removed 4 bases at V and 3 bases at J, leaving 7 bases unmatched. The CDR3 runs 17 residues. The germline CDR1 and CDR2 sequences are SGHRS and YFSETQ. The CDR3 DNA follows: TGCGCCAGCAGCCCTCTAGGACTAGCGGGAGACTACAATGAGCAGTTCTTC. It yields the protein CASSPLGLAGDYNEQFF.

The DNA of the CDR3 is TGTGCCAGCAGCTACCAGCCAGGCCAAGAGACCCAGTACTTC. Translating gives CASSYQPGQETQYF. The chain links TRBV11-2 to TRBJ2-5, with unresolved D. The CDR3 covers 14 residues. Germline V CDR1 and CDR2: SGHAT, FQNNGV. Trimming pared 4 bases from V and 1 base from J, leaving 10 bases between.

The chain combines TRBV5-1 with TRBJ2-5; weak D call: TRBD2 (6 bases). Germline V gives CDR1 SGHRS, CDR2 YFSETQ. The CDR3 runs to 14 residues. V lost 2 bases and J lost 9, with 17 bases in between. Here the CDR3 DNA reads TGCGCCAGCAGCTTCGGGACTTCCGCGAAGGCCCAGTACTTC. The encoded protein is CASSFGTSAKAQYF. The complete variable domain, with remaining parts taken from reference TRBV5-1 and TRBJ2-5, reads KAGVTQTPRYLIKTRGQQVTLSCSPISGHRSVSWYQQTPGQGLQFLFEYFSETQRNKGNFPGRFSGRQFSNSRSEMNVSTLELGDSALYLCASSFGTSAKAQYFGPGTRLLVL.

The chain links TRBV5-5 to TRBJ1-3, with 9 bases aligning to TRBD1. Germline CDR1 reads SGHKS; CDR2 reads YYEKEE (reference sequence). The V and J ends lost 3 bases and 0 bases, in that order; junction bases with no gene match: 1. This CDR3 has 15 residues. The CDR3 protein is CASSWGQGSGNTIYF. Written as DNA, the CDR3 is TGTGCCAGCAGCTGGGGACAGGGCTCTGGAAACACCATATATTTT.

This chain links TRBV5-4 with TRBJ2-7; possibly TRBD1 for D (5 bases). V lost 5 bases and J 5 bases, leaving 14 bases between the germline ends. The germline V gene has CDR1 SGHNT and CDR2 YYREEE (reference sequence). There are 13 residues in the CDR3. Written as DNA, the CDR3 is TGTGCCAGCAGAGGAGTGGGGCTGGACGAGCAGTACTTC. Translation gives CASRGVGLDEQYF.

Comment on this clone: At one of its ends the junction is not consistent with the germline gene, which may arise from a read error. The chain has TRBV7-9 and TRBJ2-1; TRBD2 matches at 8 bases. This CDR3 spans 13 amino acids. Germline CDR1 and CDR2: SEHNR and FQNEAQ (reference sequence). The CDR3 bases are TGTGCCAGCAGCTCGGGACTAGGAGGACTTTCGCTCTTC. Protein product: CASSSGLGGLSLF.

The chain couples TRBV18 to TRBJ2-7; 7 bases line up with TRBD2. V was clipped by 6 bases and J by 0 bases; unmatched bases: 17. Germline values: CDR1 KGHSH, CDR2 LQKENI. The CDR3 extends over 18 amino acids. This CDR3 is CASSAQPTSEVDSYEQYF. The CDR3 DNA sequence: TGTGCCAGCTCCGCCCAGCCAACTAGCGAGGTCGACTCCTACGAGCAGTACTTC.

V and J are TRBV29-1 and TRBJ2-3; possible D gene TRBD2, 5 bases. The length of the CDR3 is 11 residues. Germline V lookup: CDR1 SQVTM, CDR2 ANQGSEA. CDR3 protein: CTAGASGTQYF. CDR3 sequence (DNA): TGCACCGCGGGCGCGTCAGGTACGCAGTATTTT.

CDR3 DNA: TGCGCCAGCAGCTCCGGGACTAGCGGACAAGAGACCCAGTACTTC. Translating gives CASSSGTSGQETQYF. The chain is built from TRBV5-1 and TRBJ2-5; 11 bases map to TRBD2. After removal of 3 bases from V and 2 bases from J, the junction contained 3 bases not matched to a gene. CDR1 is SGHRS, CDR2 YFSETQ, per germline. There are 15 residues in the CDR3.

The chain carries TRBV6-5 and TRBJ1-1; 8 nucleotides agree with TRBD1. The CDR3 is made up of 15 amino acids. CDR1 and CDR2 from the germline V gene are MNHEY and SVGAGI. V trimming: 6 bases; J trimming: 3 bases; junction bases outside the gene matches: 9. This CDR3 reads CASRRSGQGDTEAFF. The DNA of the CDR3 is TGTGCCAGCAGACGTTCCGGACAGGGAGACACTGAAGCTTTCTTT.

The CDR3 protein is CASSLGLAGGSSYEQYF. Here the CDR3 DNA reads TGCGCCAGCAGCTTGGGATTAGCGGGGGGCTCCTCCTACGAGCAGTACTTC. The rearrangement uses TRBV5-1 and TRBJ2-7; TRBD2 agrees at 10 bases. V lost 0 bases and J lost 0; bases outside the gene matches: 6. This CDR3 is built from 17 residues. The V gene's germline CDR1 is SGHRS and CDR2 YFSETQ.

The chain recombines TRBV18 with TRBJ1-4, with 8 bases aligning to TRBD1. The CDR3 runs 16 residues. Germline trimming cut 5 bases from V and 3 bases from J; bases unmatched to any gene: 8. Germline CDR1 KGHSH, CDR2 LQKENI. The CDR3 loop is CASSTPGQGANEKLFF. CDR3 coding DNA: TGTGCCAGCTCAACCCCCGGACAGGGCGCTAATGAAAAACTGTTTTTT.

The chain combines TRBV6-5 with TRBJ2-7; D possibly corresponds to TRBD1 (6 bases). The germline V gene encodes CDR1 MNHEY and CDR2 SVGAGI. V was shortened by 4 bases and J by 4 bases, with 17 bases between the two germline ends. The CDR3 contains 15 residues. The CDR3 bases are TGTGCCAGCAGTTCCCTAATGGGGGCTTCATACGAGCAGTACTTC. This encodes CASSSLMGASYEQYF.

This clone ranks as medium-sized. The rearrangement links TRBV28 to TRBJ2-2; D uncertain. The CDR3 contains 16 residues. CDR1 is MDHEN and CDR2 is SYDVKM in the germline V gene. V was trimmed by 6 bases and J by 0 bases, leaving 14 bases between them. DNA of the CDR3: TGTGCCAGCAGGCGAATGGTAGCATCGAACACCGGGGAGCTGTTTTTT. Protein sequence: CASRRMVASNTGELFF.